This is a list of T cell receptor beta chains from one sample in a study of CD8+CD57+ T cells in acquired aplastic anemia. TCRdb used MiXCR to reprocess the reads, holding one entry per CDR3 protein. The data contain about 180,000 distinct CDR3 sequences, roughly 63% of them singletons. What was sequenced was sorted CD4+, CD8+, or CD8+CD57+ T cells (not recorded which) from PBMCs. Receptors were obtained from a human donor with aplastic anemia. Each CDR3 is given with its conserved first and last residue. A D gene is named only where the DNA matches it firmly. Not every row has a clone size; where given, it reads once, few, many or a size class.

V gene,clone size,D gene,J gene,CDR3 protein,CDR3 DNA
TRBV7-9,.,.,TRBJ1-6,CASSLLGSGNSPLHF,TGTGCCAGCAGCTTATTGGGCTCGGGTAATTCACCCCTCCACTTT
TRBV29-1,.,.,TRBJ2-6,CSAGDSGANVLTF,TGCAGCGCGGGCGACTCTGGGGCCAACGTCCTGACTTTC
TRBV20-1,.,.,TRBJ2-5,CSAEDMRAETQYF,TGCAGTGCTGAAGACATGCGGGCTGAGACCCAGTACTTC
TRBV20-1,.,TRBD2,TRBJ2-3,CSARDEAGLQSDTQYF,TGCAGTGCTAGAGATGAGGCGGGACTACAGTCAGATACGCAGTATTTT
TRBV29-1,.,.,TRBJ1-2,CSVATRGYGYTF,TGCAGCGTTGCCACGAGGGGCTATGGCTACACCTTC
TRBV20-1,.,.,TRBJ2-2,CSARDLGRGTGELFF,TGCAGTGCTAGAGATCTAGGCAGGGGCACTGGGGAGCTGTTTTTT
TRBV7-9,.,.,TRBJ1-5,CASSRPGTANQPQHF,TGTGCCAGCAGCCGCCCAGGGACTGCTAATCAGCCCCAGCATTTT
TRBV20-1,once,.,TRBJ1-1,CSARSQAGVSTEAFF,TGCAGTGCTAGAAGCCAGGCGGGGGTTAGCACTGAAGCTTTCTTT
TRBV7-9,.,TRBD2,TRBJ2-7,CASSDGTSGTYEQYF,TGTGCCAGCAGCGACGGGACTAGCGGAACCTACGAGCAGTACTTC
TRBV12-3/TRBV12-4,.,.,TRBJ2-7,CASSLTDSYEQYF,TGTGCCAGCAGTTTAACCGACAGCTACGAGCAGTACTTC
TRBV6-1,few,.,TRBJ2-7,CASRGSSYEQYF,TGTGCCAGTCGGGGTAGCTCCTACGAGCAGTACTTC
TRBV20-1,.,.,TRBJ1-2,CSAGDGYTF,TGCAGTGCTGGGGATGGCTACACCTTC
TRBV12-3/TRBV12-4,many,.,TRBJ2-7,CASSRGFGEQYF,TGTGCCAGCAGCAGGGGATTCGGGGAGCAGTACTTC
TRBV19,many,.,TRBJ1-5,CASSIVPNQPQHF,TGTGCCAGTAGTATAGTCCCCAATCAGCCCCAGCATTTT
TRBV9,once,TRBD1,TRBJ2-7,CASSTWVGGSYEQYF,TGTGCCAGCAGCACTTGGGTAGGGGGCTCGTACGAGCAGTACTTC
TRBV10-1,.,.,TRBJ2-7,CASSESGSYEQHF,TGCGCCAGCAGTGAGTCCGGCAGTTACGAGCAGCACTTC
TRBV7-8,.,TRBD1,TRBJ2-1,CASSLETYRGNYEQFF,TGTGCCAGCAGCTTAGAGACTTACAGGGGGAACTATGAGCAGTTCTTC
TRBV29-1,.,.,TRBJ2-7,CSVSAAANEQYF,TGCAGCGTTAGCGCCGCGGCTAACGAGCAGTACTTC
TRBV4-2,.,.,TRBJ2-7,CASSQEAGGAYEQHF,TGTGCCAGCAGCCAAGAGGCGGGCGGAGCCTACGAGCAGCACTTC
TRBV10-3,.,TRBD1,TRBJ2-7,CAISDRGNEQYF,TGTGCCATCAGCGACAGGGGCAACGAGCAGTACTTC
TRBV20-1,.,.,TRBJ2-5,CSAREGHQETQYF,TGCAGTGCTAGAGAGGGGCACCAAGAGACCCAGTACTTC
TRBV4-1,once,TRBD1,TRBJ1-2,CASSLLQGAFYGYTF,TGCGCCAGCAGCCTCCTACAGGGGGCGTTCTATGGCTACACCTTC
TRBV2,once,.,TRBJ1-4,CASRIFATNEKLFF,TGTGCCAGCAGAATTTTTGCAACTAATGAAAAACTGTTTTTT
TRBV19,many,.,TRBJ1-1,CASSMGPGEAFF,TGTGCCAGTAGTATGGGGCCGGGCGAAGCTTTCTTT
TRBV19,.,.,TRBJ1-2,CASTRVGGTNYGYTF,TGTGCCAGTACTCGCGTCGGGGGGACCAACTATGGCTACACCTTC
TRBV4-2,.,.,TRBJ1-2,CASSQDTGRVGYTF,TGTGCCAGCAGCCAAGATACAGGGAGGGTTGGCTACACCTTC
TRBV4-1,once,.,TRBJ2-4,CASSQWIAENIQYF,TGCGCCAGCAGCCAATGGATAGCCGAAAACATTCAGTACTTC
TRBV7-9,.,.,TRBJ1-6,CASSLKDSPLHF,TGTGCCAGCAGCTTAAAGGATTCACCCCTCCACTTT
TRBV20-1,.,.,TRBJ1-6,CSARDRGSSSYNSPLHF,TGCAGTGCTAGAGATAGAGGGTCGAGCTCGTATAATTCACCCCTCCACTTT
TRBV5-4,many,.,TRBJ2-1,CASIVADEQFF,TGTGCCAGCATAGTAGCCGATGAGCAGTTCTTC
TRBV9,few,.,TRBJ2-5,CASSLGTLETQYF,TGTGCCAGCAGCCTGGGGACTCTAGAGACCCAGTACTTC